This T cell receptor (beta chain) was recovered during a study of OX40 agonist ivuxolimab in advanced cancers. Sequenced by immunoSEQ multiplex PCR; TCRdb stores in-frame clones only, minus some. This sample yields approximately 100,000 clones, of which just over 90% are seen a single time; 0.31% belongs to the top ten. V gave up 3 bases and J gave up 2 bases, with 6 bases separating them. In germline, CDR1 is MNHNS, CDR2 SASEGT. The CDR3 runs 13 residues. This receptor was obtained from an adult with an advanced solid tumor such as melanoma, head and neck, liver or kidney cancer. The material was CD4+ or CD8+ T cells sorted from blood, obtained in a trial of the OX40 agonist ivuxolimab. This rearrangement joins TRBV6-1 to TRBJ2-3; no firm D call. For the CDR3, the DNA is TGTGCCAGCAGTGACTTTCACACAGATACGCAGTATTTT. Translation: CASSDFHTDTQYF.